This is a list of T cell receptor beta chains from one sample in a study of regulatory T cells in long-lasting Graves disease. TCRdb analysed the multiplex PCR reads with MiXCR anew, one entry per CDR3 protein. The sample has fewer than 550,000 distinct CDR3 sequences; about 16% are singletons. The same sample was also used in a study of T cells in Graves' hyperthyroidism and ophthalmopathy.

The starting material was peripheral blood mononuclear cells (PBMCs), obtained at new diagnosis, from a patient treated with antithyroid drugs. The receptors come from a woman aged 40-65 years with Graves disease. Both conserved end residues are part of each CDR3. The D gene is left open where the match is weak. Rows give clone size only sometimes, using once, few, many, or a class for an expanded clone.

clone_size	d_call	v_call	j_call	cdr3_nt	cdr3_aa
few	TRBD1	TRBV19	TRBJ2-1	TGTGCCAGTAGCATTCTGCTGACAGGGTACAATGAGCAGTTCTTC	CASSILLTGYNEQFF
NA	TRBD2	TRBV20-1	TRBJ2-1	TGCAGTGCCCCATACGGGGGGGGAGGAGCCTACAATGAGCAGTTCTTC	CSAPYGGGGAYNEQFF
few	TRBD1	TRBV20-1	TRBJ1-5	TGCAGTGCCGCCGGACAGGGGGATCAGCCCCAGCATTTT	CSAAGQGDQPQHF
many	NA	TRBV20-1	TRBJ2-7	TGCAGTGCGAACGGTAGGGGCTACGAGCAGTACTTC	CSANGRGYEQYF
many	NA	TRBV12-3/TRBV12-4	TRBJ2-3	TGTGCCAGCAAGTGGGGGGCCTTGGATGATACGCAGTATTTT	CASKWGALDDTQYF
NA	NA	TRBV7-9	TRBJ1-6	TGTGCCAGCAGCCCTCTTTTAAGTTCTGTCTACAATTCACCCCTCCACTTT	CASSPLLSSVYNSPLHF
many	NA	TRBV15	TRBJ1-6	TGTGCCACCATGCAAGATGTGGTCTATAATTCACCCCTCCACTTT	CATMQDVVYNSPLHF
many	NA	TRBV5-5	TRBJ1-4	TGTGCCAGCAGCGGGCACGGGAGGGCAACTAATGAAAAACTGTTTTTT	CASSGHGRATNEKLFF
few	NA	TRBV15	TRBJ1-1	TGTGCCACCAGCAGCCCAGTAAGCGATTGGGGGACTGAAGCTTTCTTT	CATSSPVSDWGTEAFF
NA	NA	TRBV19	TRBJ2-7	TGTGCCAGTAGTATAAACAGCAACCGTTACGAGCAGTACTTC	CASSINSNRYEQYF
NA	TRBD2	TRBV5-1	TRBJ2-3	TGCGCCAGCAGCAACCACACCGTTTGGGGGGGGGCGCAGTATTTT	CASSNHTVWGGAQYF
NA	TRBD1	TRBV29-1	TRBJ2-2	TGCAGCGCGGGGACAGGGGTTGCCGGGGAGCTGTTTTTT	CSAGTGVAGELFF
NA	TRBD2	TRBV5-1	TRBJ2-3	TGCGCCAGCAGGCCGACGGGGGGAGGGACAGATACGCAGTATTTT	CASRPTGGGTDTQYF
few	NA	TRBV6-2/TRBV6-3	TRBJ2-3	TGTGCCAGCAGGGCCCGGGGTTGGGGGAACACAGATACGCAGTATTTT	CASRARGWGNTDTQYF
few	NA	TRBV30	TRBJ1-2	TGTGCCTGGGCCCCTTCCGGCGGCGCTAACTATGGCTACACCTTC	CAWAPSGGANYGYTF
NA	NA	TRBV9	TRBJ1-2	TGTGCCAGCAGCGTAGAGATGGGACCCTATGGCTACACCTTC	CASSVEMGPYGYTF
few	TRBD2	TRBV7-3	TRBJ2-3	TGTGCCAGCAGCTCTAGCGGGGGGGTCCGAACCCGCACAGATACGCAGTATTTT	CASSSSGGVRTRTDTQYF
few	TRBD2	TRBV12-3/TRBV12-4	TRBJ2-1	TGTGCCAGCAGTTTATATGGGGGGAGGGACTACAATGAGCAGTTCTTC	CASSLYGGRDYNEQFF
many	NA	TRBV20-1	TRBJ2-2	TGCAGTGCGTCCAGGGCGAGCACCGGGGAGCTGTTTTTT	CSASRASTGELFF
NA	TRBD1	TRBV2	TRBJ1-3	TGTGCCAGCACCGAGCAGGGGGCTGGTGGAAACACCATATATTTT	CASTEQGAGGNTIYF
few	NA	TRBV7-6	TRBJ2-5	TGTGCCAGCAGGCAACTTGCGGAGACCCAGTACTTC	CASRQLAETQYF
NA	NA	TRBV10-3	TRBJ1-6	TGTGCCATCAGCACGGGGGCGGATTCACCCCTCCACTTT	CAISTGADSPLHF
many	NA	TRBV2	TRBJ1-6	TGTGCCAGCAGTGTAAATTCCTCACCCCTCCACTTT	CASSVNSSPLHF
many	NA	TRBV2	TRBJ1-4	TGTGCCAGCAGTTTCGGCAGGCATAATGAAAAACTGTTTTTT	CASSFGRHNEKLFF
many	NA	TRBV12-3/TRBV12-4	TRBJ1-4	TGTGCCAGCAGTTGGGGACGATCTCGAAATGAAAAACTGTTTTTT	CASSWGRSRNEKLFF
many	NA	TRBV20-1	TRBJ1-5	TGCAGTGCTAGAGCAAACGGAAATAGCAATCAGCCCCAGCATTTT	CSARANGNSNQPQHF
many	TRBD1	TRBV3-1	TRBJ1-6	TGTGCCAGCAGCTACGGACAGGGGGTGACACCCCTCCACTTT	CASSYGQGVTPLHF
NA	NA	TRBV20-1	TRBJ1-1	TGCAGTGCTACTTACCCAGATATGAACACTGAAGCTTTCTTT	CSATYPDMNTEAFF
many	NA	TRBV12-3/TRBV12-4	TRBJ1-6	TGTGCCAGCAGTTTAGCGCAGGACTCACCCCTCCACTTT	CASSLAQDSPLHF
many	TRBD1	TRBV7-8	TRBJ1-5	TGTGCCAGCGGGACAGGGGCGGATCAGCCCCAGCATTTT	CASGTGADQPQHF
many	NA	TRBV3-1	TRBJ1-1	TGTGCCAGCAGCCAAGGAGGGCCTGCCACTGAAGCTTTCTTT	CASSQGGPATEAFF
few	NA	TRBV20-1	TRBJ1-2	TGCAGTGCTCCGGGGGGCTACACCTTC	CSAPGGYTF
few	TRBD1	TRBV12-3/TRBV12-4	TRBJ1-4	TGTGCCAGCAGTGCAAGACAGGGAACTAATGAAAAACTGTTTTTT	CASSARQGTNEKLFF
many	TRBD2	TRBV7-8	TRBJ2-5	TGTGCCAGCAGCCAAGGACTAGCGGGGGGCAGGGAGACCCAGTACTTC	CASSQGLAGGRETQYF
many	TRBD2	TRBV3-1	TRBJ2-5	TGTGCCAGCAGCCATCCCCCGACTAGCAAGCAAGAGACCCAGTACTTC	CASSHPPTSKQETQYF